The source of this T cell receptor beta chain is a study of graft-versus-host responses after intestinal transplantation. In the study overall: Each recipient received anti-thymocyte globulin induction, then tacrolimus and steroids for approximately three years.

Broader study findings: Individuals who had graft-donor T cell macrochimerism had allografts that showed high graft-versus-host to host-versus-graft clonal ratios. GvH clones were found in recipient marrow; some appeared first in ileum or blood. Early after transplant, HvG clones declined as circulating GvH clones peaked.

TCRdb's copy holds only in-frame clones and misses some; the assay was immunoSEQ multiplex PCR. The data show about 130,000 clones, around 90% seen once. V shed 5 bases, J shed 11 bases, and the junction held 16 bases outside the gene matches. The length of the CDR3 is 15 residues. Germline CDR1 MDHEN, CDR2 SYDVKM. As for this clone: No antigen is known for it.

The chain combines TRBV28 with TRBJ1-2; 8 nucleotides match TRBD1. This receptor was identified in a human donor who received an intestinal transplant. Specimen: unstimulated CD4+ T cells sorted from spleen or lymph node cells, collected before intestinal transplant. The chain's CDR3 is CASSKLRQGPVRYTF. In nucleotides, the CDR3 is TGTGCCAGCAGTAAGCTGCGACAGGGGCCAGTGAGGTACACCTTC.